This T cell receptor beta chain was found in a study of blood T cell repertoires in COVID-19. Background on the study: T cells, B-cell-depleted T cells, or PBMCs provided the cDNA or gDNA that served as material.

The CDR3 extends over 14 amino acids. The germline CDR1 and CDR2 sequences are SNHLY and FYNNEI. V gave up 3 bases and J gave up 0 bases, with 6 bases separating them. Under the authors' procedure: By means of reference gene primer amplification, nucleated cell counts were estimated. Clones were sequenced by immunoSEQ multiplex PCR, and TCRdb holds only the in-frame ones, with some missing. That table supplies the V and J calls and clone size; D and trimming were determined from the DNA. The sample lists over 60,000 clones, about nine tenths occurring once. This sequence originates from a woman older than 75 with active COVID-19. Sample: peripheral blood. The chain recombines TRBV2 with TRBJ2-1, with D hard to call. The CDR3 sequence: CASSEWSSYNEQFF. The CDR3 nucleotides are TGTGCCAGCAGTGAGTGGAGCTCCTACAATGAGCAGTTCTTC.